The present T cell receptor beta chain was sequenced within a study of blood T cell repertoires in COVID-19. Study at large: Collection of acute and convalescent COVID-19 samples took place in the United States, Italy and Spain. Sources were T cells, B-cell-depleted T cells, or PBMCs; the material itself was cDNA or gDNA.

The CDR3 sequence is 15 residues long. Germline CDR1 and CDR2: MNHEY and SVGAGI. V was shortened by 6 bases and J by 7 bases, with 21 bases between the two germline ends. As handled by the study authors: It was from reference gene primer amplification that nucleated cell counts were estimated. The assay was immunoSEQ multiplex PCR, and TCRdb's table has in-frame clones only and misses some. Clonal size and the V and J genes are those of that table, whereas D and trimming came from the DNA. Of 200,000 to 300,000 clones in the sample, about 85% were seen once. The sequenced sample was peripheral blood. V and J are TRBV6-5 and TRBJ2-5, with D possibly being TRBD2 (6 bases). This receptor was obtained from a man aged 55 to 70 who had recovered from COVID-19. The CDR3 region is CASSPSRGSGWTQYF. Written as DNA, the CDR3 is TGTGCCAGCAGCCCGTCTCGGGGGTCGGGTTGGACCCAGTACTTC.